This T cell receptor (beta chain) was recovered during a study of beta chain features in type 1 diabetes. Across the whole study: Comparable age, gender and cell yields were observed in patients relative to healthy donors.

This clone was found a few times. What it binds is not known. Study results and caveats: For TCRB rearrangement, an influence of HLA type remained unresolved here. For patients and controls alike, PCR might favor shorter templates to the same degree. The naive, central memory and Treg TCRB repertoires showed an apparent similarity that was greater among patients than among healthy donors.

Per germline, CDR1 LNHDA and CDR2 SQIVND (reference sequence). The V segment lost 6 bases and the J segment 7 bases; nucleotides outside the gene matches: 8. There are 14 residues in the CDR3. TCRB transcripts that were expressed got sequenced, as all of the isolated RNA had been reverse transcribed. Measured with immunoSEQ multiplex PCR; TCRdb has only the in-frame clones, and not every one. The sample lists roughly 250,000 clones, around 9.6% seen once, with 0.03% to 0.04% in the top ten. The receptor was isolated from a woman aged 18-30 years in good health. The sample was naive CD4+ T cells from blood. This chain connects TRBV19 to TRBJ2-2; 7 bases fit TRBD2. The CDR3 bases are TGTGCCAGTAGACCCGGACTAGGATTCGGGGAGCTGTTTTTT. Its translation is CASRPGLGFGELFF.